What follows are 14 T cell receptor beta chains derived from one specimen sequenced in a study of blood T cells in healthy people across ages. Through a sample-barcoded 5' primer and a J-beta primer mix, a second PCR was run for 7 to 11 cycles. MiXCR was run by TCRdb on the 5' RACE reads, yielding one entry per CDR3 protein. The table has over 450,000 distinct CDR3 sequences, less than 25% seen once. These sequences were also reported in another study, on T cells of mothers and their children.

The specimen was blood. These receptors came from a boy younger than 18 in good health.

The rearrangement uses TRBV19 and TRBJ1-6; the D is unclear. The CDR3 totals 19 residues. V was cut by 0 bases and J by 0 bases, with 15 bases left in between. The V gene's germline CDR1 is LNHDA and CDR2 SQIVND (reference sequence). CDR3 protein: CASSIDQERESSYNSPLHF. CDR3 nucleotide sequence: TGTGCCAGTAGTATAGATCAAGAGAGGGAGAGCTCCTATAATTCACCCCTCCACTTT.

The rearrangement links TRBV6-5 to TRBJ1-2, with unresolved D. From germline, CDR1 is MNHEY and CDR2 SVGAGI. Between the trimmed V and J ends, which lost 0 bases and 4 bases, there was a span of 12 bases. This CDR3 has 15 amino acids. This CDR3 reads CASSYSRTAIYGYTF. DNA of the CDR3: TGTGCCAGCAGTTACTCGCGTACGGCGATCTATGGCTACACCTTC.

This clonotype has a handful of counts. This chain joins TRBV4-3 and TRBJ2-4, with D possibly matching TRBD2 (6 bases). Germline V gives CDR1 LGHNA, CDR2 YSLEER. The CDR3 extends over 17 amino acids. The germline V and J ends were trimmed by 2 bases and 6 bases, with 20 bases remaining between them. CDR3 bases: TGCGCCAGCAGCCAATATAGCCAGCGCGGGGAGATAAACATTCAGTACTTC. It specifies CASSQYSQRGEINIQYF.

This clonotype occurred many times. J is TRBJ1-2 and V is TRBV6-5; maybe TRBD1 (6 bases). The CDR3 runs to 16 residues. Germline V lookup: CDR1 MNHEY, CDR2 SVGAGI. Trimming took 2 bases from V and 2 from J, leaving 15 bases between them. The CDR3 nucleotides are TGTGCCAGCAGTTACCAACAGGGATTAGGAAACTATGGCTACACCTTC. This sequence encodes CASSYQQGLGNYGYTF.

This clonotype was seen only a few times. This rearrangement joins TRBV7-2 to TRBJ2-1; tentatively, D is TRBD2 (6 bases). V gave up 1 base and J gave up 0 bases, with 13 bases separating them. The CDR3 spans 17 residues. CDR1 and CDR2 (germline): SGHTA, FQGNSA. CDR3 DNA: TGTGCCAGCAGCTTAGATCGGGGGACCCTCTCCTACAATGAGCAGTTCTTC. Amino acid sequence: CASSLDRGTLSYNEQFF.

The chain carries TRBV9 and TRBJ2-1; perhaps TRBD1 as D (6 bases). Germline V gene lookup returns CDR1 SGDLS and CDR2 YYNGEE. The CDR3 consists of 14 residues. The germline V and J ends were trimmed by 0 bases and 6 bases, with 10 bases remaining between them. The CDR3 is CASSVGGQFNEQFF. In DNA form, the CDR3 reads TGTGCCAGCAGCGTAGGTGGACAGTTCAATGAGCAGTTCTTC.

The chain uses TRBV27 and TRBJ2-2, with D perhaps assigned TRBD1 or TRBD2 (5 bases each). CDR3 size: 14 residues. Germline CDR1 reads MNHEY; CDR2 reads SMNVEV (reference sequence). The germline V and J ends were trimmed by 6 bases and 6 bases, with 14 bases remaining between them. The CDR3 coding sequence is TGTGCCAGCAGAACCGGGACCCCGGCCGGGGAGCTGTTTTTT. Protein: CASRTGTPAGELFF.

V is TRBV30 and J is TRBJ2-5, with D tentatively TRBD2 (6 bases). Trimming removed 4 bases at V and 4 bases at J, with 10 bases between. This CDR3 is built from 12 residues. Germline V lookup: CDR1 GTSNPN, CDR2 SVGIG (reference sequence). CDR3 sequence reads: CAWKGSGETQYF. The CDR3 coding sequence is TGTGCCTGGAAGGGTAGCGGAGAGACCCAGTACTTC.

The J gene is TRBJ2-5, the V gene TRBV4-3; possibly TRBD1 for D (7 bases). The V end was cut by 0 bases, the J end by 8 bases, with 19 bases between. The CDR3 covers 16 residues. Germline CDR1 reads LGHNA; CDR2 reads YSLEER. The CDR3 DNA follows: TGCGCCAGCAGCCAAGAGCAGGGGGGTTGTGTTATAACCCAGTACTTC. It specifies CASSQEQGGCVITQYF.

The chain carries TRBV5-1 and TRBJ2-1, with TRBD2 matching over 11 bases. This CDR3 comprises 15 residues. V shed 8 bases and J 3 bases; nucleotides not matched to a gene: 7. Germline loops: CDR1 SGHRS, CDR2 YFSETQ. CDR3 sequence: CASSEGTSGYNEQFF. The CDR3 bases are TGCGCCAGTAGCGAGGGGACTAGCGGCTACAATGAGCAGTTCTTC.

This clonotype was seen more than once but under ten times. V and J are TRBV7-9 and TRBJ1-2; D might be TRBD1 (6 bases). V lost 5 bases, J lost 5 bases, and 24 bases lay in between. The CDR3 length is 17 residues. The germline V gene has CDR1 SEHNR and CDR2 FQNEAQ (reference sequence). Here the CDR3 DNA reads TGTGCCAGCAGCCAGGGGCCAGGGACCTTCCCACCTTATGGCTACACCTTC. It codes for CASSQGPGTFPPYGYTF.

The chain employs TRBV12-3 or TRBV12-4 and TRBJ2-7; 11 positions agree with TRBD2. The CDR3 consists of 16 residues. The V gene end was trimmed by 7 bases and the J gene end by 1 base; junction bases not matched to a gene: 9. The CDR3 DNA follows: TGTGCCAGCACCTCTCCCACTAGCGGGAGTTCCTACGAGCAGTACTTC. This sequence encodes CASTSPTSGSSYEQYF.

The chain couples TRBV5-1 to TRBJ2-5; the D is unclear. The DNA matches TRBJ2-7 better at its end, which makes the J call doubtful. The CDR3 runs 15 residues. Germline V lookup: CDR1 SGHRS, CDR2 YFSETQ. The CDR3 DNA sequence: TGCGCCAGCAGCTTGGGACGCCTCAACTACTACGAGCAGTACGTC. Protein product: CASSLGRLNYYEQYV.

This chain uses TRBV28 with TRBJ2-3, with unresolved D. V lost 3 bases to trimming and J lost 6 bases, with 7 bases between them. This CDR3 has 12 residues. CDR1 is MDHEN and CDR2 is SYDVKM in the germline V gene. The CDR3 region is CASSFLGDTQYF. The DNA for the CDR3 is TGTGCCAGCAGTTTCCTTGGGGATACGCAGTATTTT.